This T cell receptor beta chain was sequenced during a study of blood T cell repertoires in COVID-19. The overall study: COVID-19 samples collected from the United States, Italy and Spain covered acute and convalescent phases.

In the authors' methods: Cell counts per sample came from amplifying reference gene primers. Assay: immunoSEQ multiplex PCR; the TCRdb copy retains only in-frame clones and omits some. The V and J calls and clone size come from that table; D and trimming were worked out from the DNA. Counted here are under 300,000 clones, 83% occurring once; the ten biggest clones make up 5.5%. J gave up 6 bases and V 5 bases, and 6 bases lay outside the gene matches. The V gene's germline CDR1 is MRHNA and CDR2 SNTAGT. The CDR3 totals 14 residues. The sequenced sample consisted of peripheral blood. The chain links TRBV6-4 to TRBJ2-1; TRBD2 agrees at 8 bases. This clonotype originated in a human donor in a cohort sampled during active COVID-19. Here the CDR3 DNA reads TGTGCCAGCAGTCCGGGACTAGTAGGCAATGAGCAGTTCTTC. Translation: CASSPGLVGNEQFF.